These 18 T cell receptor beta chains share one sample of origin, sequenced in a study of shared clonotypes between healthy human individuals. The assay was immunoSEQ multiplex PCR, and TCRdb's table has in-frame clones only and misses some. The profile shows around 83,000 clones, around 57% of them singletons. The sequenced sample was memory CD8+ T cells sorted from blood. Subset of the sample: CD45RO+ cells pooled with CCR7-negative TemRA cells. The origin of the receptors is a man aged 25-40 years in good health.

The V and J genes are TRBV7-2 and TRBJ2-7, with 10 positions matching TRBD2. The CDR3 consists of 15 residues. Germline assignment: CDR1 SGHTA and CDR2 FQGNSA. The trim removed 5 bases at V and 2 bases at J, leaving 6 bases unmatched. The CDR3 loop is CASSTRTSGTYEQYF. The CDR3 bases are TGTGCCAGCAGCACCCGGACTAGCGGTACCTACGAGCAGTACTTC.

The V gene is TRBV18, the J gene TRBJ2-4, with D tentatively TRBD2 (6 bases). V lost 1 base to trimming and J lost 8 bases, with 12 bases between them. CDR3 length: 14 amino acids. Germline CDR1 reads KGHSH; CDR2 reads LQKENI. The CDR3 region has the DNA TGTGCCAGCTCACCACGGCGGGGTCGAGACATTCAGTACTTC. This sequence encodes CASSPRRGRDIQYF.

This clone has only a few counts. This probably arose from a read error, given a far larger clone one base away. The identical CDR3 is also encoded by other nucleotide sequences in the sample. This CDR3 reads CASSDNSGANVLTF. In DNA, the CDR3 is TGTGCCAGCAGTGACAACTCTGGGGCCAACGTTCTGACTTTC. The chain has TRBV6-4 and TRBJ2-6; D is possibly TRBD1 (5 bases). The CDR3 is 14 amino acids. Germline V CDR1 and CDR2: MRHNA, SNTAGT.

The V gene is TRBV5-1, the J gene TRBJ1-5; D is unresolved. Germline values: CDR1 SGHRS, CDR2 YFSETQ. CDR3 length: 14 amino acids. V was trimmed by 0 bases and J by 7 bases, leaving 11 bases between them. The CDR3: CASSLGVKGQPQHF. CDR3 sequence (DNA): TGCGCCAGCAGCTTGGGAGTAAAGGGCCAGCCCCAGCATTTT. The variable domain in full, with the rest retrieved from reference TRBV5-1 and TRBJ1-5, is KAGVTQTPRYLIKTRGQQVTLSCSPISGHRSVSWYQQTPGQGLQFLFEYFSETQRNKGNFPGRFSGRQFSNSRSEMNVSTLELGDSALYLCASSLGVKGQPQHFGDGTRLSIL.

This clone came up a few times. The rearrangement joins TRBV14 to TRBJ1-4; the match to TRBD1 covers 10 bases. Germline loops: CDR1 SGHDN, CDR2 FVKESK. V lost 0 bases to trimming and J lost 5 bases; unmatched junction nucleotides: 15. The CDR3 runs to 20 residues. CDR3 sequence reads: CASSQEGVWDRGLLNEKLFF. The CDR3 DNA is TGTGCCAGCAGCCAAGAGGGTGTATGGGACAGGGGCCTTCTCAATGAAAAACTGTTTTTT.

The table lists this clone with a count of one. Written as DNA, the CDR3 is TGTGCCAGCAGCCAGGAAGCGGGCAGCTCCTACGAGCAGTACTTC. Translated: CASSQEAGSSYEQYF. The chain couples TRBV4-2 to TRBJ2-7; possibly TRBD2 for D (6 bases). Trimming shortened V by 3 bases and J by 0 bases, and 12 bases separated the two germline ends. The CDR3 contains 15 residues. Germline V gene data show CDR1 as LGHNA and CDR2 as YNFKEQ.

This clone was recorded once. CDR3 amino acids: CASSLASGTSYNEQFF. The CDR3 DNA is TGTGCCAGCAGCTTAGCTAGCGGAACTTCCTACAATGAGCAGTTCTTC. The gene calls are TRBV7-9 and TRBJ2-1, with TRBD2 as a possible D gene (6 bases). This CDR3 contains 16 residues. Between the trimmed V and J ends, which lost 0 bases and 1 base, there was a span of 10 bases. In germline, CDR1 is SEHNR, CDR2 FQNEAQ (reference sequence).

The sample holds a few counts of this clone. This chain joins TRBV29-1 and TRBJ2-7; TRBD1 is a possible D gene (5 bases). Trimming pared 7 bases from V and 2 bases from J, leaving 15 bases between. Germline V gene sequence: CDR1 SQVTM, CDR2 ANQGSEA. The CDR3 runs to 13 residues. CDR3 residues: CSAIGADTYEQYF. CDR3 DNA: TGCAGCGCAATAGGGGCCGATACCTACGAGCAGTACTTC.

The DNA for the CDR3 is TGTGCCAGCAGCCCTGGGACGGCTACCTACGAGCAGTACTTC. It yields the protein CASSPGTATYEQYF. The chain combines TRBV9 with TRBJ2-7, with D perhaps assigned TRBD1 or TRBD2 (5 bases each). This CDR3 spans 14 amino acids. Trimming removed 4 bases at V and 2 bases at J, with 13 bases between. Germline V gives CDR1 SGDLS, CDR2 YYNGEE. The full variable domain, its missing parts supplied by reference TRBV9 and TRBJ2-7, is DSGVTQTPKHLITATGQRVTLRCSPRSGDLSVYWYQQSLDQGLQFLIQYYNGEERAKGNILERFSAQQFPDLHSELNLSSLELGDSALYFCASSPGTATYEQYFGPGTRLTVT.

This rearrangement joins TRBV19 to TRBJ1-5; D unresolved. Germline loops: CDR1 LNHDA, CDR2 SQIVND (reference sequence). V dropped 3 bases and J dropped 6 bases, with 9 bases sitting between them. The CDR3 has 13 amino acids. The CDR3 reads CASSMILGQPQHF. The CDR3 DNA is TGTGCCAGTAGTATGATTCTCGGTCAGCCCCAGCATTTT.

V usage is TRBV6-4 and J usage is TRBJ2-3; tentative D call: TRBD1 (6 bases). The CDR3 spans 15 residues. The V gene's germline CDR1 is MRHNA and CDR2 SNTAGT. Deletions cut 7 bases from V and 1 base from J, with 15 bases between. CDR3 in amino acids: CASMRVAGGTDTQYF. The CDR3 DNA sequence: TGTGCCAGCATGAGAGTAGCAGGGGGCACAGATACGCAGTATTTT.

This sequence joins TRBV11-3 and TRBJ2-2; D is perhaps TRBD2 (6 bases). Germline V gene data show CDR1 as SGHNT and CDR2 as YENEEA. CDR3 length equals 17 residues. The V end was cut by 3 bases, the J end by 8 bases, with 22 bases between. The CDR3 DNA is TGTGCCAGCAGCTTCGGGGGAATAACTAGCCGGGCAGGGGAGCTGTTTTTT. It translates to CASSFGGITSRAGELFF.

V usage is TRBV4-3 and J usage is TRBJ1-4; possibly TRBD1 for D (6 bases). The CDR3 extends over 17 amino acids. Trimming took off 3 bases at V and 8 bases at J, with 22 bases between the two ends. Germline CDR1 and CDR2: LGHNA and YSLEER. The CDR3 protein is CASSQTTNREGGEKLFF. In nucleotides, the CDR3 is TGCGCCAGCAGCCAGACAACGAACAGGGAGGGAGGGGAAAAACTGTTTTTT.

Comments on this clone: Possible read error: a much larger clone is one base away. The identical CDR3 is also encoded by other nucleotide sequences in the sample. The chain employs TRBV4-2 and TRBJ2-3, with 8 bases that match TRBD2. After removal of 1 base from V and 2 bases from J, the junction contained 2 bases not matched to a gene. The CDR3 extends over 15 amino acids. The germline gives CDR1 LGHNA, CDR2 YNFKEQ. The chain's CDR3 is CASSQAGGPTDTQYF. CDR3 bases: TGTGCCAGCAGCCAAGCGGGAGGGCCCACAGATACGCAGTATTTT.

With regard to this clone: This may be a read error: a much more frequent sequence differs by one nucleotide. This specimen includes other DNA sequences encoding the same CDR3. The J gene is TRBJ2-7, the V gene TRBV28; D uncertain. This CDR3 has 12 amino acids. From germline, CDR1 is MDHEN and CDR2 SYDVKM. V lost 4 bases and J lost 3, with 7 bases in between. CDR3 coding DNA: TGTGCCAGCAGTTCCACGGACTACGAGCAGTACTTC. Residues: CASSSTDYEQYF.

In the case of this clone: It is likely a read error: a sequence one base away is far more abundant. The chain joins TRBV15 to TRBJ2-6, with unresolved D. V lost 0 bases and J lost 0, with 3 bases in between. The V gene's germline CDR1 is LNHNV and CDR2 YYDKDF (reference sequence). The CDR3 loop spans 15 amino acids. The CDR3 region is CATSRENSGANVLTF. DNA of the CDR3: TGTGCCACCAGCAGAGAAAACTCTGGGGCCAACGTCCTGACTTTC.

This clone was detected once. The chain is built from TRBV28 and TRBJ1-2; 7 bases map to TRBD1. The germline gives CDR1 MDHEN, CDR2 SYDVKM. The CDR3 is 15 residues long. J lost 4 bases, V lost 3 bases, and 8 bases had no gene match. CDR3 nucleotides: TGTGCCAGCAGTTTCCCCTCGGGACAGAGCTATGGCTACACCTTC. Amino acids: CASSFPSGQSYGYTF.

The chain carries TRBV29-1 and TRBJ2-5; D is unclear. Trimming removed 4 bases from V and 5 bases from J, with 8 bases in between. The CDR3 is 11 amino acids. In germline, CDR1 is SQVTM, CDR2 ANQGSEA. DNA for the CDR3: TGCAGCGTTGTGTTTGGGGAGACCCAGTACTTC. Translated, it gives CSVVFGETQYF.